This T cell receptor (beta chain) was recorded in a study of T cells after yellow fever vaccination. Findings of the study overall: Subsequent to the booster, the majority of primary-vaccination clones reappeared (approximately 95% CD4, around 85% CD8).

This clonotype was seen repeatedly, ten times or more. The target antigen is unknown. TCRdb analysed the 5' RACE reads with MiXCR anew, one entry per CDR3 protein. Altogether 150,000 or so distinct CDR3 sequences are present, under 8% being singletons, with the ten largest covering more than 0.55%. The sequence came from a man aged 25 to 40 who received the YFV17D yellow fever vaccine. The sequencing here drew on CD4+ T cells sorted from PBMCs, taken 10 days after the yellow fever booster vaccination.

The CDR3 is CASSKRWGSGANVLTF. As DNA, the CDR3 is TGTGCCAGCAGCAAGAGATGGGGTTCTGGGGCCAACGTCCTGACTTTC. The gene calls are TRBV7-2 and TRBJ2-6; D call uncertain. The CDR3 has 16 amino acids. Trimming pared 5 bases from V and 1 base from J, leaving 12 bases between. Germline CDR1 is SGHTA and CDR2 is FQGNSA.